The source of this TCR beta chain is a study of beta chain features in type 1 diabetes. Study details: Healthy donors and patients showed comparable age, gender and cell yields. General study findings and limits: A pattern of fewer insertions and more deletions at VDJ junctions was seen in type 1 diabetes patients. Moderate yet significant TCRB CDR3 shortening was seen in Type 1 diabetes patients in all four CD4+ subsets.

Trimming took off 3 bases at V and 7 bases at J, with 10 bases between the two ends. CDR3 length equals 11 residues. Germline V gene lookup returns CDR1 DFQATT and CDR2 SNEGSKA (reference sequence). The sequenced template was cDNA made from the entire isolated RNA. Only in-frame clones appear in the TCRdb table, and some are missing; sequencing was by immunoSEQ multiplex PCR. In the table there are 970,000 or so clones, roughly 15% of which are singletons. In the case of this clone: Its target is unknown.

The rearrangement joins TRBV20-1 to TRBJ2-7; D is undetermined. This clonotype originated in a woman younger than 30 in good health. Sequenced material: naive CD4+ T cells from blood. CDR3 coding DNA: TGCAGTGCTAGTGATCCCGAAGAGCAGTACTTC. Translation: CSASDPEEQYF.